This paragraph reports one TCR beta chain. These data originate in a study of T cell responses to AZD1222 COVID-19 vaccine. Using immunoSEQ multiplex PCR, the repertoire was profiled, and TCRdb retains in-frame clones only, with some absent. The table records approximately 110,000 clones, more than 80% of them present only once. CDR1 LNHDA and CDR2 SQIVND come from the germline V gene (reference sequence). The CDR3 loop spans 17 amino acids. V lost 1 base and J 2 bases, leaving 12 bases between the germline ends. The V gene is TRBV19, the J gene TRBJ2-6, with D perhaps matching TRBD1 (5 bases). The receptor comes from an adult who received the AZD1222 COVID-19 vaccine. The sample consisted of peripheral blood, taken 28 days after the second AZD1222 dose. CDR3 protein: CASSIAAGRTGANVLTF. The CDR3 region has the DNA TGTGCCAGTAGTATAGCGGCAGGGCGAACTGGGGCCAACGTCCTGACTTTC.